This entry concerns a single T cell receptor (beta chain). Its antigen is undetermined. The sample comes from a study of cytomegalovirus exposure and HLA in healthy donors. The wider study: Researchers previously reported finding 90 million to 130 million unique TCR beta sequences from about 200 million T cells.

Study conclusions and caveats: Previous analysis showed most TCR beta V segments were productive about 90% or about 30% of the time.

The CDR3 has 14 amino acids. The V end was cut by 4 bases, the J end by 4 bases, with 12 bases between. Germline CDR1 MNHNS, CDR2 SASEGT. The PCR contained 60 Vbeta and 13 Jbeta primers. Libraries were prepared by immunoSEQ multiplex PCR; TCRdb keeps only in-frame clonotypes and omits some of them. Found here are 30,000 to 40,000 clones, 80% of them singletons; the top ten hold roughly 6%. The rearrangement links TRBV6-1 to TRBJ2-3; D is possibly TRBD1 (7 bases). The sequencing sample was made of PBMCs. The sequence came from a male donor in good health and CMV-seronegative. The CDR3 coding sequence is TGTGCCAGCAGTGTCAGGGGGGAGGCAGATACGCAGTATTTT. As protein: CASSVRGEADTQYF.